This T cell receptor beta chain appears in the sequencing data of a study of blood T cell repertoires in COVID-19. Study-level information: PBMCs, B-cell-depleted T cells, or T cells were the source of the cDNA or gDNA that made up the material.

Enrolment of Seattle patients took place during active infection, and they were followed longitudinally. Per germline, CDR1 LNHDA and CDR2 SQIVND (reference sequence). The CDR3 runs to 16 residues. J gave up 3 bases and V 1 base, and 8 bases lay outside the gene matches. Sequenced by immunoSEQ multiplex PCR; TCRdb stores in-frame clones only, minus some. Of roughly 150,000 clones in the sample, around four fifths were seen once. This chain connects TRBV19 to TRBJ1-2; TRBD1 matches at 7 bases. This sequence was found in a woman over 75 with COVID-19, enrolled during active disease. Material for sequencing was peripheral blood. The CDR3 region has the DNA TGTGCCAGTAGTATAGGGACAGGTCGGTTATACTATGGCTACACCTTC. This sequence encodes CASSIGTGRLYYGYTF.